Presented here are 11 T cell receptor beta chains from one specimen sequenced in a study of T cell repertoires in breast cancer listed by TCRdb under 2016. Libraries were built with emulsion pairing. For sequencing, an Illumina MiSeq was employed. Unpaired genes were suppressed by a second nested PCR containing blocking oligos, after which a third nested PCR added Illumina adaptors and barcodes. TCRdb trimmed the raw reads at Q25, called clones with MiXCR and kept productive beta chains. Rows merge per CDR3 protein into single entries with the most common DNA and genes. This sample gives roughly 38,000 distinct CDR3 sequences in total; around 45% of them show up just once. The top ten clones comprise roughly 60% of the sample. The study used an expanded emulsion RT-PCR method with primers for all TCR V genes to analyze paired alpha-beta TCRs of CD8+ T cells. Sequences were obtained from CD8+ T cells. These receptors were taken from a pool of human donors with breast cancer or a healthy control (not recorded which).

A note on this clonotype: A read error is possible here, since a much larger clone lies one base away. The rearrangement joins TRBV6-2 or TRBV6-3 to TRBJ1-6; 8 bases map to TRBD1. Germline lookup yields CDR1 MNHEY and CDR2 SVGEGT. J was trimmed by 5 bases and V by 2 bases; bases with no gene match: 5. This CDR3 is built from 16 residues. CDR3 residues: CASSYPRTGNNSPLHF. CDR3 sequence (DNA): TGTGCCAGCAGTTACCCGAGGACAGGGAATAATTCACCCCTCCACTTT.

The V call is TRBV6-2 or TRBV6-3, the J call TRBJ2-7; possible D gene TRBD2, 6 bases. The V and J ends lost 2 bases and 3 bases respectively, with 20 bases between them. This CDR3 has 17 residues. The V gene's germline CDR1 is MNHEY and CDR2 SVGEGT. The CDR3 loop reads CASSYRGSGISLYEQYF. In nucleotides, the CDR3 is TGTGCCAGCAGTTACCGGGGTAGCGGTATCTCCCTCTACGAGCAGTACTTC.

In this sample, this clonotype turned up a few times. The CDR3 DNA follows: TGCAGTGCCAAACTTCTTGGGGAGAGATACAATGAGCAGTTCTTC. It is translated as CSAKLLGERYNEQFF. V and J are TRBV20-1 and TRBJ2-1, with D possibly being TRBD2 (5 bases). The CDR3 contains 15 residues. The germline CDR1 and CDR2 sequences are DFQATT and SNEGSKA (reference sequence). V shed 6 bases and J shed 4 bases, with 19 bases lying between them.

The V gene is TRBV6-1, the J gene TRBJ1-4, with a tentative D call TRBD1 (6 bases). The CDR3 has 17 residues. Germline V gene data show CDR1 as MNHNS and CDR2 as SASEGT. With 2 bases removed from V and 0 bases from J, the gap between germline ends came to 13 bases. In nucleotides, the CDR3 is TGTGCCAGCAGTGAAAGGTGGGGGGCTACAACTAATGAAAAACTGTTTTTT. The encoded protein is CASSERWGATTNEKLFF.

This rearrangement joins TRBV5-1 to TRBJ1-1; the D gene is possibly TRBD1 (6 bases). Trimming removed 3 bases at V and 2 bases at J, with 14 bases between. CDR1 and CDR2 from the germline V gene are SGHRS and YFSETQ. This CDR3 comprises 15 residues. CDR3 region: CASSSLQGGNTEAFF. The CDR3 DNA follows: TGCGCCAGCAGCTCCCTACAGGGCGGAAACACTGAAGCTTTCTTT.

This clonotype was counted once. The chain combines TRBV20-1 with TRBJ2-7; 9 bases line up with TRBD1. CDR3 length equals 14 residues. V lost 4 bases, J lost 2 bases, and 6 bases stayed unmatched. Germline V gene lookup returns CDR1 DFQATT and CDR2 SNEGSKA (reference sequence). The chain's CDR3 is CSATRDRAAYEQYF. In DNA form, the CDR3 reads TGCAGTGCTACCCGGGACAGGGCTGCCTACGAGCAGTACTTC.

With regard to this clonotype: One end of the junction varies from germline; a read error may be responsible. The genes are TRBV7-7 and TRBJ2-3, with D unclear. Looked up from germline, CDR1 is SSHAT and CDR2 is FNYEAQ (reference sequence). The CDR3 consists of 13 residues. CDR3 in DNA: TGTGCTAGCAGTTACGACCTCACAGATACGCAGTATTTT. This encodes CASSYDLTDTQYF.

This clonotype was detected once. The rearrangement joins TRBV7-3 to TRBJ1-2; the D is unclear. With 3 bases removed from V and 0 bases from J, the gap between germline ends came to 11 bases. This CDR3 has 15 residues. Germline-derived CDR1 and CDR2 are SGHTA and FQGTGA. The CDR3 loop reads CASSFDIDANYGYTF. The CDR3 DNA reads TGTGCCAGCAGCTTTGACATCGATGCTAACTATGGCTACACCTTC.

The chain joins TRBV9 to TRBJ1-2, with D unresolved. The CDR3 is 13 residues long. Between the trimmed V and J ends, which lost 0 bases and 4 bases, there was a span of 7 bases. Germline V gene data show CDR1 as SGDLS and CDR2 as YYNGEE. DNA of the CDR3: TGTGCCAGCAGCGTAGAGTCCGCCTATGGCTACACCTTC. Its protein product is CASSVESAYGYTF.

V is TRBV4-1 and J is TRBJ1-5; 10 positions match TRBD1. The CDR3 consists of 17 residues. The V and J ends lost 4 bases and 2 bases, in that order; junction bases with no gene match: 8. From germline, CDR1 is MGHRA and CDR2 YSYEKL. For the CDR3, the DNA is TGCGCCAGCAGCCCAGGGACAGGGGCCTTTGGCAATCAGCCCCAGCATTTT. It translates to CASSPGTGAFGNQPQHF.

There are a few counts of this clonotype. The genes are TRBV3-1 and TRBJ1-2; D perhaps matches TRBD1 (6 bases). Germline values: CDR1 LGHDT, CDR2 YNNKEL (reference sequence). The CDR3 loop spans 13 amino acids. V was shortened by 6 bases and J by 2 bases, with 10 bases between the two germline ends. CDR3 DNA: TGTGCCAGCAGACAGGGTAACAACTATGGCTACACCTTC. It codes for CASRQGNNYGYTF.